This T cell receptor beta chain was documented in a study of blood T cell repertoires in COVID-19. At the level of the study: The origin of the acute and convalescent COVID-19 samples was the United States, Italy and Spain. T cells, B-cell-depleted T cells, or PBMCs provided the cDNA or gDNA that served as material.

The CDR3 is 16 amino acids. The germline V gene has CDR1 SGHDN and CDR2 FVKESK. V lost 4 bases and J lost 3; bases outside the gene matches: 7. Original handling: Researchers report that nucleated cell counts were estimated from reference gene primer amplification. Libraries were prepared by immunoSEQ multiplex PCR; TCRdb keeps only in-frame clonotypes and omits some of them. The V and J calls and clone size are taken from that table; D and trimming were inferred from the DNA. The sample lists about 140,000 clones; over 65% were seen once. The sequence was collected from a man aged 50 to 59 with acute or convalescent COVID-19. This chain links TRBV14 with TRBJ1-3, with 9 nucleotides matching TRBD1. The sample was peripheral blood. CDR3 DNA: TGTGCCAGCAGCCGAATGACAGGGGGATATGGAAACACCATATATTTT. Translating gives CASSRMTGGYGNTIYF.